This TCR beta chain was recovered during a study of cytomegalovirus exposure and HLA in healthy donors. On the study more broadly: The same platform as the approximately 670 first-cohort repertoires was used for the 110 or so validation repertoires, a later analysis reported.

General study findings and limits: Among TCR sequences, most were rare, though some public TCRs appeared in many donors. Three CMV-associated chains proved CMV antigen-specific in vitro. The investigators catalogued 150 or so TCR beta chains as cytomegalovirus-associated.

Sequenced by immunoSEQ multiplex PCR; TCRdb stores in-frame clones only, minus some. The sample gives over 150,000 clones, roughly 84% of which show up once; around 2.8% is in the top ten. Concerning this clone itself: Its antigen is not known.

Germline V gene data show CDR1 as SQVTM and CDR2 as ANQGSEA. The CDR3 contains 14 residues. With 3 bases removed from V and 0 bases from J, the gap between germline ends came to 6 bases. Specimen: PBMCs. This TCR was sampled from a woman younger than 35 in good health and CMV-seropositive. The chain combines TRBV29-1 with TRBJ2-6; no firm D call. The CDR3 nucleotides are TGCAGCGTTGACTCGGGCTCTGGGGCCAACGTCCTGACTTTC. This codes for CSVDSGSGANVLTF.